These 16 T cell receptor beta chains originate from one sample sequenced in a study of T cell responses to AZD1222 COVID-19 vaccine. Libraries were prepared by immunoSEQ multiplex PCR; TCRdb keeps only in-frame clonotypes and omits some of them. The table includes more than 75,000 clones, around 90% detected once. Specimen: peripheral blood, collected 28 days after the second AZD1222 dose. These receptors were obtained from an adult who received the AZD1222 COVID-19 vaccine.

The chain joins TRBV28 to TRBJ2-7, with 8 bases aligning to TRBD1. The CDR3 extends over 12 amino acids. Trimming cost V 7 bases and J 6 bases; bases outside gene matches: 5. The germline V gene has CDR1 MDHEN and CDR2 SYDVKM. The CDR3 DNA is TGTGCCAGCACCCAGACAGGGGCCGAGCAGTACTTC. This gives the protein CASTQTGAEQYF.

The V and J genes are TRBV6-5 and TRBJ2-5; TRBD2 aligns across 7 bases. J gave up 2 bases and V 8 bases, and 8 bases lay outside the gene matches. The CDR3 extends over 14 amino acids. Germline V gives CDR1 MNHEY, CDR2 SVGAGI. CDR3 nucleotide sequence: TGTGCCAGCGGCCCCGGGAGGTCACAAGAGACCCAGTACTTC. This codes for CASGPGRSQETQYF.

J is TRBJ2-4 and V is TRBV20-1; D is uncertain. The germline V and J ends were trimmed by 6 bases and 7 bases, with 10 bases remaining between them. The CDR3 covers 11 residues. Germline V CDR1 and CDR2: DFQATT, SNEGSKA (reference sequence). Written as DNA, the CDR3 is TGCAGTGCCGGTGGTGGGAACATTCAGTACTTC. Encoded protein: CSAGGGNIQYF.

A few counts support this clone. The genes are TRBV27 and TRBJ1-6; no definite D call. Trimming shortened V by 2 bases and J by 7 bases, and 9 bases separated the two germline ends. The germline gives CDR1 MNHEY, CDR2 SMNVEV (reference sequence). The CDR3 length is 14 residues. The CDR3 region has the DNA TGTGCCAGCAGTTTAGGGCCAAACAATTCACCCCTCCACTTT. It translates to CASSLGPNNSPLHF.

The gene calls are TRBV19 and TRBJ2-2; TRBD1 matches 7 bases. The CDR3 covers 15 residues. Germline trimming cut 5 bases from V and 5 bases from J; bases unmatched to any gene: 8. CDR1 and CDR2 (germline): LNHDA, SQIVND (reference sequence). The CDR3 nucleotides read TGTGCCAGTAGTTTCCTGGCAGGGGGAACCGGGGAGCTGTTTTTT. This codes for CASSFLAGGTGELFF.

This chain uses TRBV12-1 with TRBJ1-1; TRBD1, the table's D call, was not compared with the DNA. TRBV12-1 is a listed pseudogene. The CDR3 is made up of 12 amino acids. The CDR3 DNA reads TGTGCCAGGCCAGAATTGAACACTGAAGCTTTCTTT. Its translation is CARPELNTEAFF.

The chain is built from TRBV19 and TRBJ1-5; possible D gene TRBD1, 5 bases. V lost 3 bases, J lost 0 bases, and 12 bases lay in between. This CDR3 is 16 amino acids long. Germline V gene data show CDR1 as LNHDA and CDR2 as SQIVND (reference sequence). CDR3: CASSMLRDHSNQPQHF. Written as DNA, the CDR3 is TGTGCCAGTAGTATGCTCAGGGATCATAGCAATCAGCCCCAGCATTTT. The full variable domain, its missing parts supplied by reference TRBV19 and TRBJ1-5, is DGGITQSPKYLFRKEGQNVTLSCEQNLNHDAMYWYRQDPGQGLRLIYYSQIVNDFQKGDIAEGYSVSREKKESFPLTVTSAQKNPTAFYLCASSMLRDHSNQPQHFGDGTRLSIL.

The J gene is TRBJ2-2, the V gene TRBV3-1 (or the pseudogene TRBV3-2), with D possibly matching TRBD2 (6 bases). Trimming took off 2 bases at V and 6 bases at J, with 13 bases between the two ends. From germline, CDR1 is LGHDT and CDR2 YNNKEL (reference sequence). There are 15 residues in the CDR3. The DNA for the CDR3 is TGTGCCAGCAGCCAACCGGGAGTCTTCGCCGGGGAGCTGTTTTTT. Residues: CASSQPGVFAGELFF.

In this sample, this clone turned up a few times. This CDR3 is CASSVAGNTGELFF. CDR3 sequence (DNA): TGTGCCAGCAGCGTAGCAGGGAACACCGGGGAGCTGTTTTTT. The chain couples TRBV9 to TRBJ2-2; no reliable D call. Germline V CDR1 and CDR2: SGDLS, YYNGEE. Trimming took 0 bases from V and 1 from J, leaving 4 bases between them. The CDR3 totals 14 residues.

This chain joins TRBV28 and TRBJ2-1, with TRBD2 as a possible D gene (6 bases). Germline V lookup: CDR1 MDHEN, CDR2 SYDVKM. Trimming cost V 6 bases and J 8 bases, with 20 bases left between them. The CDR3 loop spans 15 amino acids. For the CDR3, the DNA is TGTGCCAGCAGACCTGCGGGAAGCACTACTCATGAGCAGTTCTTC. This sequence encodes CASRPAGSTTHEQFF.

This clone has more than one count but fewer than ten. The chain employs TRBV12-3 or TRBV12-4 and TRBJ1-5; D is uncertain. CDR3 size: 12 residues. V gave up 3 bases and J gave up 10 bases, with 10 bases separating them. The CDR3, as DNA: TGTGCCAGCAGTTTGACTCCCAGTCCCCAGCATTTT. Residues: CASSLTPSPQHF.

This clone was counted only a few times. This CDR3 is also generated by other DNA sequences in the sample. This chain links TRBV9 with TRBJ1-4; a weak D match, TRBD1 (6 bases). This CDR3 is 14 amino acids long. Trimming left V 4 bases short and J 2 bases short, with 9 bases between. In germline, CDR1 is SGDLS, CDR2 YYNGEE. The DNA for the CDR3 is TGTGCCAGCAGCCCGACAGGTACTAATGAAAAACTGTTTTTT. Its translation is CASSPTGTNEKLFF.

The chain uses TRBV5-1 and TRBJ2-3; TRBD2 matches 8 bases. Germline values: CDR1 SGHRS, CDR2 YFSETQ. V dropped 6 bases and J dropped 0; count of bases not matched to a gene: 6. The CDR3 spans 15 residues. The CDR3 sequence is CASIPLAGSTDTQYF. The CDR3 DNA reads as TGCGCCAGCATCCCTTTAGCGGGAAGCACAGATACGCAGTATTTT.

Details on this clone: Sequence at one end of the junction differs from germline and may be a read error. The V and J genes are TRBV7-8 and TRBJ2-5; maybe TRBD2 (6 bases). The germline V gene has CDR1 SGHVS and CDR2 FQNEAQ. The CDR3 has 15 amino acids. The CDR3 is CASCFGTGVQTTQYF. CDR3 nucleotide sequence: TGTGCCAGCTGCTTTGGTACGGGGGTTCAAACGACCCAGTACTTC.

V and J are TRBV7-9 and TRBJ2-7; D unresolved. Trimming left V 1 base short and J 2 bases short, with 18 bases between. Germline V gene lookup returns CDR1 SEHNR and CDR2 FQNEAQ (reference sequence). This CDR3 region has 17 residues. CDR3 nucleotide sequence: TGTGCCAGCAGCTTAGTCACTCTCCGGGCGTGGCCCTACGAGCAGTACTTC. Its translation: CASSLVTLRAWPYEQYF.

This clone was detected only a few times. The chain has TRBV24-1 and TRBJ2-1; no clear D gene. This CDR3 has 12 amino acids. V lost 1 base and J 3 bases, leaving 0 bases between the germline ends. Germline CDR1 is KGHDR and CDR2 is SFDVKD. The CDR3 sequence is CATSDFYNEQFF. The CDR3, as DNA: TGTGCCACCAGTGATTTCTACAATGAGCAGTTCTTC.